This is a list of T cell receptor beta chains from one sample in a study of blood T cells in healthy people across ages. In TCRdb, the 5' RACE reads were re-called with MiXCR into one record per CDR3 protein. The sample contains 750,000 to 950,000 distinct CDR3 sequences, roughly 28% of which appear only once. The data were also submitted as part of a second study, on T cells of mothers and their children.

What was sequenced was blood. Source of these receptors: a woman aged 40 to 55 in good health. Both conserved end residues are part of each CDR3. The order of the fields is V gene, D gene, clone size, J gene, CDR3 protein, CDR3 DNA. A D gene is named only where the DNA matches it firmly. Clone sizes are given selectively: once, few, many, or a class where the clone is expanded.

>TRBV7-2|TRBD1|many|TRBJ2-4
CASRPTGGVAKNIQYF
TGTGCCAGCAGGCCGACAGGGGGCGTAGCCAAAAACATTCAGTACTTC
>TRBV27|NA|NA|TRBJ2-1
CASSLSDVRNEQFF
TGTGCCAGCAGTTTATCCGACGTAAGGAATGAGCAGTTCTTC
>TRBV28|NA|NA|TRBJ2-7
CASGFAGSYEQYF
TGTGCCAGCGGCTTCGCAGGCTCCTACGAGCAGTACTTC
>TRBV20-1|NA|NA|TRBJ2-1
CSASEGPYNEQFF
TGCAGTGCGAGCGAGGGACCGTACAATGAGCAGTTCTTC
>TRBV9|NA|few|TRBJ1-2
CASSMWTLNYGYTF
TGTGCCAGCAGCATGTGGACACTCAACTATGGCTACACCTTC
>TRBV9|NA|NA|TRBJ2-6
CASSVNPYLTGVSRANVLTF
TGTGCCAGCAGCGTGAACCCCTATCTTACCGGCGTGAGTAGGGCCAACGTCCTGACTTTC
>TRBV6-5|NA|many|TRBJ1-2
CASSPTGRGGRGYTF
TGTGCCAGCAGCCCGACCGGGAGGGGAGGACGGGGCTACACCTTC
>TRBV7-9|TRBD1|NA|TRBJ1-4
CASSGTGGFRGLFF
TGTGCCAGCTCCGGGACAGGGGGCTTCCGAGGACTGTTTTTT
>TRBV7-2|NA|many|TRBJ1-2
CASSPIRASYGYTF
TGTGCCAGCAGCCCAATCCGGGCCAGCTATGGCTACACCTTC
>TRBV15|NA|once|TRBJ2-3
CAASSSTDTQYF
TGTGCCGCCAGTTCTAGCACAGATACGCAGTATTTT
>TRBV5-1|NA|many|TRBJ2-1
CASSLGDTVNEQFF
TGCGCCAGCAGCTTGGGAGATACAGTCAATGAGCAGTTCTTC
>TRBV28|TRBD1|NA|TRBJ2-7
CASTQTGGSYEQYF
TGTGCCAGCACCCAGACAGGGGGGTCCTACGAGCAGTACTTC
>TRBV5-1|NA|NA|TRBJ2-7
CASSLMADEQYF
TGCGCCAGCAGCTTGATGGCGGATGAGCAGTACTTC
>TRBV6-5|NA|few|TRBJ1-4
CASRADGNEKLFF
TGTGCCAGCAGAGCGGACGGGAATGAAAAACTGTTTTTT
>TRBV11-2|TRBD2|many|TRBJ2-1
CASNPGTSSYNEQFF
TGTGCCAGCAACCCGGGGACTAGCAGCTACAATGAGCAGTTCTTC
>TRBV5-1|TRBD2|NA|TRBJ2-3
CASSRGLAGDGTDTQYF
TGCGCCAGCAGCAGGGGACTAGCGGGGGACGGCACAGATACGCAGTATTTT
>TRBV10-3|TRBD1|few|TRBJ2-7
CAISGGATGLEQYF
TGTGCCATCAGTGGTGGGGCGACAGGGCTCGAGCAGTACTTC
>TRBV5-1|NA|NA|TRBJ2-7
CASSLESSSYGQYF
TGCGCCAGCAGCTTGGAGTCTAGCTCCTACGGGCAGTACTTC
>TRBV5-1|TRBD1|few|TRBJ1-2
CASSLAPRGQTQGGYTF
TGCGCCAGCAGCTTGGCCCCAAGGGGGCAGACCCAGGGGGGCTACACCTTC
>TRBV10-3|NA|NA|TRBJ1-1
CAIRNGQGFTEAFF
TGTGCCATCAGGAACGGGCAGGGGTTCACTGAAGCTTTCTTT